Described below is a single T cell receptor beta chain sequence and its context. What it recognizes is unknown. The data are from a study of fetal regulatory T cell absence and autoimmunity. The length of the CDR3 is 13 residues. From germline, CDR1 is SQVTM and CDR2 ANQGSEA. With 4 bases clipped from V and 5 bases from J, the junction kept 5 bases outside the gene matches. This was a survey-level run. Libraries were prepared by immunoSEQ multiplex PCR; TCRdb keeps only in-frame clonotypes and omits some of them. This sample has around 100,000 clones, with about two thirds found just once. Whole-study findings and limits: Compared with cord blood, pancreas showed oligoclonal TCR enrichment, some clones over 85-fold. The oligoclonal enrichment was interpreted as supporting antigen-driven pancreatic autoimmunity before birth in IPEX syndrome.

The source of this sequence is a male donor with IPEX syndrome. The J gene is TRBJ2-3, the V gene TRBV29-1; 8 nucleotides match TRBD1. Sequencing input: pancreas tissue. DNA of the CDR3: TGCAGCGTTGCCAGGGGGCCGCGAGATACGCAGTATTTT. It translates to CSVARGPRDTQYF.